This T cell receptor (beta chain) was retrieved from a study of cytomegalovirus exposure and HLA in healthy donors. V was pared by 5 bases and J by 0 bases, with 11 bases between. CDR1 and CDR2 from the germline V gene are SEHNR and FQNEAQ (reference sequence). The CDR3 is 15 residues long. Primers for the PCR totalled 60 Vbeta and 13 Jbeta. Sequenced by immunoSEQ multiplex PCR; TCRdb stores in-frame clones only, minus some. The sample has about 160,000 clones, 60% to 80% seen once. J is TRBJ2-1 and V is TRBV7-9, with D perhaps TRBD1 (7 bases). This TCR was sampled from a woman in her forties or fifties in good health and CMV-seropositive. The sample was PBMCs. CDR3 nucleotide sequence: TGTGCCAGCAGCCAGGGGGGTATCTCCTACAATGAGCAGTTCTTC. This codes for CASSQGGISYNEQFF. The full variable domain, its missing parts supplied by reference TRBV7-9 and TRBJ2-1, is DTGVSQNPRHKITKRGQNVTFRCDPISEHNRLYWYRQTLGQGPEFLTYFQNEAQLEKSRLLSDRFSAERPKGSFSTLEIQRTEQGDSAMYLCASSQGGISYNEQFFGPGTRLTVL.